Each of the 5 T cell receptor beta chains below was sequenced from the same sample in a study of T cell changes during pregnancy in multiple sclerosis. Assay used: immunoSEQ multiplex PCR; TCRdb lists only in-frame clones, some missing. This sample yields about 50,000 clones, of which 85% to 95% are seen a single time; 3.5% to 5% belongs to the top ten. Sequencing was performed on CD8+ T cells from peripheral blood mononuclear cells, taken in the first trimester of pregnancy. These receptors were taken from a female donor with multiple sclerosis, enrolled in a pregnancy study.

The chain employs TRBV14 and TRBJ2-2, with D maybe TRBD1 (6 bases). Trimming left V 5 bases short and J 7 bases short, with 14 bases between. This CDR3 contains 14 residues. Germline loops: CDR1 SGHDN, CDR2 FVKESK. CDR3 amino acids: CASSNTAGVGELFF. The DNA for the CDR3 is TGTGCCAGCAGCAACACGGCAGGGGTCGGGGAGCTGTTTTTT.

This clone has just one count. The chain couples TRBV4-1 to TRBJ2-1; D is uncertain. CDR3 length: 15 amino acids. Germline V gives CDR1 MGHRA, CDR2 YSYEKL. The germline V and J ends were trimmed by 0 bases and 2 bases, with 8 bases remaining between them. CDR3 in amino acids: CASSQETAPYNEQFF. As DNA, the CDR3 is TGCGCCAGCAGCCAAGAGACTGCACCCTACAATGAGCAGTTCTTC.

The chain recombines TRBV6-5 with TRBJ1-1; 7 bases align to TRBD1. Germline CDR1 is MNHEY and CDR2 is SVGAGI. There are 14 residues in the CDR3. Trimming removed 6 bases from V and 3 bases from J; junction bases left unmatched: 7. CDR3 nucleotides: TGTGCCAGCAGGCAGGGGGAGATGGACACTGAAGCTTTCTTT. Its protein is CASRQGEMDTEAFF.

The genes are TRBV11-2 and TRBJ1-1; 7 nucleotides agree with TRBD1. The CDR3 contains 17 residues. In germline, CDR1 is SGHAT, CDR2 FQNNGV. J lost 3 bases, V lost 1 base, and 11 bases had no gene match. The CDR3 sequence: CASSLGYRGHGHTEAFF. As DNA, the CDR3 is TGTGCCAGCAGCTTAGGCTACAGGGGCCACGGTCACACTGAAGCTTTCTTT.

This sequence joins TRBV6-5 and TRBJ1-2, with unresolved D. The CDR3 extends over 11 amino acids. Trimming pared 2 bases from V and 6 bases from J, leaving 4 bases between. Germline V gives CDR1 MNHEY, CDR2 SVGAGI. CDR3 DNA sequence: TGTGCCAGCAGTTACGGAGATGGCTACACCTTC. The encoded protein is CASSYGDGYTF.